This is a list of T cell receptor beta chains from one sample in a study of beta chain features in type 1 diabetes. Generated by immunoSEQ multiplex PCR, the TCRdb table keeps only in-frame clones and is missing some. Among around 350,000 clones, around 12% were seen once, and the ten largest hold around 0.015%. Material for sequencing was naive CD4+ T cells from blood. The receptors were sampled from a man aged 18-30 years in good health. Both conserved end residues are part of each CDR3. D genes are given only for firm matches. Clone size is shown for a subset of rows, as once, few, many or a class of expanded clone.

d_gene: TRBD1; v_gene: TRBV4-3; abundance: few; j_gene: TRBJ1-2; CDR3nt: TGCGCCAGCAGCCAAGATCACGCAGGGGGCGTCTATGGCTACACCTTC; CDR3aa: CASSQDHAGGVYGYTF
d_gene: NA; v_gene: TRBV28; abundance: few; j_gene: TRBJ1-2; CDR3nt: TGTGCCAGCAGTTTATGGTCCAGGGCCTATTATGGCTACACCTTC; CDR3aa: CASSLWSRAYYGYTF
d_gene: NA; v_gene: TRBV5-1; abundance: NA; j_gene: TRBJ2-2; CDR3nt: TGCGCCAGCAGCTTTTCCCTAGAGGTACCCGGGGAGCTGTTTTTT; CDR3aa: CASSFSLEVPGELFF
d_gene: TRBD2; v_gene: TRBV19; abundance: few; j_gene: TRBJ2-5; CDR3nt: TGTGCCAGTGCGTCAACTAGCGGGGGGAAAGAGACCCAGTACTTC; CDR3aa: CASASTSGGKETQYF
d_gene: TRBD1; v_gene: TRBV14; abundance: few; j_gene: TRBJ1-2; CDR3nt: TGTGCCAGCAGCCCACCGGGACAGGGGATTAACTATGGCTACACCTTC; CDR3aa: CASSPPGQGINYGYTF
d_gene: TRBD1; v_gene: TRBV6-4; abundance: NA; j_gene: TRBJ1-5; CDR3nt: TGTGCCAGCAGCTCGGGACAGGGAGGTCAGCCCCAGCATTTT; CDR3aa: CASSSGQGGQPQHF
d_gene: NA; v_gene: TRBV30; abundance: few; j_gene: TRBJ1-6; CDR3nt: TGTGCCTGGAGGGACAGTAATTCACCCCTCCACTTT; CDR3aa: CAWRDSNSPLHF
d_gene: TRBD2; v_gene: TRBV9; abundance: few; j_gene: TRBJ2-1; CDR3nt: TGTGCCAGCAGCGTTTTGGGGACTACGGGGGACAATGAGCAGTTCTTC; CDR3aa: CASSVLGTTGDNEQFF
d_gene: NA; v_gene: TRBV6-5; abundance: few; j_gene: TRBJ1-1; CDR3nt: TGTGCCAGCAGTTATCTCCAGGGACAAACTGAAGCTTTCTTT; CDR3aa: CASSYLQGQTEAFF
d_gene: NA; v_gene: TRBV6-1; abundance: NA; j_gene: TRBJ1-1; CDR3nt: TGTGCCAGCAGTCGTAACAGGGTCGAAAACACTGAAGCTTTCTTT; CDR3aa: CASSRNRVENTEAFF
d_gene: TRBD2; v_gene: TRBV15; abundance: few; j_gene: TRBJ2-5; CDR3nt: TGTGCCACCAGCAGAGGACTAGCGGTCCAAGAGACCCAGTACTTC; CDR3aa: CATSRGLAVQETQYF
d_gene: TRBD1; v_gene: TRBV28; abundance: NA; j_gene: TRBJ1-2; CDR3nt: TGTGCCAGCAGTTCGCGACTGACAGGGAACTATGGCTACACCTTC; CDR3aa: CASSSRLTGNYGYTF
d_gene: NA; v_gene: TRBV7-2; abundance: few; j_gene: TRBJ1-3; CDR3nt: TGTGCCAGCGTAAGGGAGAGCTCTGGAAACACCATATATTTT; CDR3aa: CASVRESSGNTIYF
d_gene: NA; v_gene: TRBV6-5; abundance: few; j_gene: TRBJ1-2; CDR3nt: TGTGCCAGCAGTTACGGGGGGAGCGGCTACACCTTC; CDR3aa: CASSYGGSGYTF
d_gene: TRBD2; v_gene: TRBV7-9; abundance: few; j_gene: TRBJ2-3; CDR3nt: TGTGCCAGCAGACGAGCCGGGACTAGCGGGAGAGTTCGCCCAGATACGCAGTATTTT; CDR3aa: CASRRAGTSGRVRPDTQYF
d_gene: TRBD1; v_gene: TRBV28; abundance: few; j_gene: TRBJ2-7; CDR3nt: TGTGCCAGCATACCGGGACAGGGCTTCTACGAGCAGTACTTC; CDR3aa: CASIPGQGFYEQYF
d_gene: TRBD2; v_gene: TRBV28; abundance: few; j_gene: TRBJ2-1; CDR3nt: TGTGCCAGCAGTCCGTTGGCGGGGGGGCCATATGAGCAGTTCTTC; CDR3aa: CASSPLAGGPYEQFF
d_gene: TRBD2; v_gene: TRBV9; abundance: NA; j_gene: TRBJ2-1; CDR3nt: TGTGCCAGCAGCGCCGGGACTAGCGGGGGGGCCTACAATGAGCAGTTCTTC; CDR3aa: CASSAGTSGGAYNEQFF
d_gene: TRBD1; v_gene: TRBV4-1; abundance: few; j_gene: TRBJ1-1; CDR3nt: TGCGCCAGCAGCCAAGGACAGGGGGCGTACACTGAAGCTTTCTTT; CDR3aa: CASSQGQGAYTEAFF
d_gene: TRBD2; v_gene: TRBV30; abundance: NA; j_gene: TRBJ2-4; CDR3nt: TGTGCCTGGAGTGTCCGGCCGGGAGGGGATAACATTCAGTACTTC; CDR3aa: CAWSVRPGGDNIQYF
d_gene: NA; v_gene: TRBV6-6; abundance: NA; j_gene: TRBJ2-1; CDR3nt: TGTGCCAGCAGTACGACTACTTTGCAGTTCTTC; CDR3aa: CASSTTTLQFF
d_gene: TRBD1; v_gene: TRBV6-4; abundance: NA; j_gene: TRBJ2-1; CDR3nt: TGTGCCAGCAGTCCCTTGGGACAGTGGGACGAGCAGTTCTTC; CDR3aa: CASSPLGQWDEQFF
d_gene: TRBD1; v_gene: TRBV18; abundance: few; j_gene: TRBJ2-1; CDR3nt: TGTGCCAGCTCACCGACGGTCCGGGACAGGGCTAGAAATGAGCAGTTCTTC; CDR3aa: CASSPTVRDRARNEQFF
d_gene: TRBD1; v_gene: TRBV7-2; abundance: few; j_gene: TRBJ2-7; CDR3nt: TGTGCCAGCAGCTTAAGCCGGGACAGGGGAGACTACGAGCAGTACTTC; CDR3aa: CASSLSRDRGDYEQYF
d_gene: TRBD2; v_gene: TRBV9; abundance: few; j_gene: TRBJ2-6; CDR3nt: TGTGCCAGCAGCGTGGGGGGGTCTGGGGCCAACGTCCTGACTTTC; CDR3aa: CASSVGGSGANVLTF
d_gene: TRBD1; v_gene: TRBV29-1; abundance: NA; j_gene: TRBJ2-2; CDR3nt: TGCAGCGTTGGTAGACAGGGGGCCGGGGAGCTGTTTTTT; CDR3aa: CSVGRQGAGELFF
d_gene: TRBD1; v_gene: TRBV30; abundance: few; j_gene: TRBJ1-1; CDR3nt: TGTGCCTTAACAGGGGGGGCGAACACTGAAGCTTTCTTT; CDR3aa: CALTGGANTEAFF
d_gene: TRBD2; v_gene: TRBV19; abundance: NA; j_gene: TRBJ2-5; CDR3nt: TGTGCCAGTAGTCACAGACTAGCGGGCGGCCAAGAGACCCAGTACTTC; CDR3aa: CASSHRLAGGQETQYF
d_gene: NA; v_gene: TRBV5-1; abundance: NA; j_gene: TRBJ1-1; CDR3nt: TGCGCCAGCAGCCGCAGCAGGGCAGGGAACACTGAAGCTTTCTTT; CDR3aa: CASSRSRAGNTEAFF
d_gene: NA; v_gene: TRBV11-2; abundance: few; j_gene: TRBJ2-1; CDR3nt: TGTGCCAGCAGCTTAAGGGACTCCGTATTCATTTACAATGAGCAGTTCTTC; CDR3aa: CASSLRDSVFIYNEQFF
d_gene: TRBD1; v_gene: TRBV7-9; abundance: once; j_gene: TRBJ2-3; CDR3nt: TGTGCCAGCAGCCCCGGGACAGGGGGTTTTTCAGATACGCAGTATTTT; CDR3aa: CASSPGTGGFSDTQYF
d_gene: TRBD2; v_gene: TRBV7-9; abundance: NA; j_gene: TRBJ2-7; CDR3nt: TGTGCCAGCAGCCGGGACCTAGCGGGAGGCCCCTACGAGCAGTACTTC; CDR3aa: CASSRDLAGGPYEQYF
d_gene: TRBD1; v_gene: TRBV14; abundance: few; j_gene: TRBJ1-1; CDR3nt: TGTGCCAGCAGCCAGGGGACAGGGGGCACTGAAGCTTTCTTT; CDR3aa: CASSQGTGGTEAFF
d_gene: TRBD2; v_gene: TRBV2; abundance: few; j_gene: TRBJ2-1; CDR3nt: TGTGCCAGCAACGGCGGGGGGGCCCCTGAGCAGTTCTTC; CDR3aa: CASNGGGAPEQFF
d_gene: NA; v_gene: TRBV2; abundance: few; j_gene: TRBJ1-4; CDR3nt: TGTGCCAGCAGTGAAGCGCAGGGGCGAAGGGAAAAACTGTTTTTT; CDR3aa: CASSEAQGRREKLFF
d_gene: NA; v_gene: TRBV11-2; abundance: few; j_gene: TRBJ2-5; CDR3nt: TGTGCCAGCAGCTTAGATCTAGCGAGTGAGACCCAGTACTTC; CDR3aa: CASSLDLASETQYF
d_gene: NA; v_gene: TRBV29-1; abundance: NA; j_gene: TRBJ2-5; CDR3nt: TGCAGCGCTCCCGGACAGACTCAAGAGACCCAGTACTTC; CDR3aa: CSAPGQTQETQYF
d_gene: TRBD2; v_gene: TRBV6-5; abundance: NA; j_gene: TRBJ2-7; CDR3nt: TGTGCCAGCAGTTACTCTGCCCTAGCGGGAATCTACGAGCAGTACTTC; CDR3aa: CASSYSALAGIYEQYF
d_gene: TRBD1; v_gene: TRBV25-1; abundance: NA; j_gene: TRBJ1-6; CDR3nt: TGTGCCAGCAGTGACATCCAGGGGGCAAATTCACCCCTCCACTTT; CDR3aa: CASSDIQGANSPLHF
d_gene: NA; v_gene: TRBV4-1; abundance: few; j_gene: TRBJ1-2; CDR3nt: TGCGCCAGCAGCAGGACGGGGGTTTCGCAGGGCTACACCTTC; CDR3aa: CASSRTGVSQGYTF
d_gene: NA; v_gene: TRBV7-9; abundance: few; j_gene: TRBJ1-2; CDR3nt: TGTGCCAGCACCTCCGGGTCCTCTAACTATGGCTACACCTTC; CDR3aa: CASTSGSSNYGYTF
d_gene: TRBD2; v_gene: TRBV23-1; abundance: few; j_gene: TRBJ2-2; CDR3nt: TGCGCCAGCAGTCAGCCAAGAACAAGTCGAGCGGGGGGGCCCCGGGAGCTGTTTTTT; CDR3aa: CASSQPRTSRAGGPRELFF
d_gene: NA; v_gene: TRBV7-2; abundance: few; j_gene: TRBJ1-5; CDR3nt: TGTGCCAGCAGCAGGTCTGGACAGTCTAATCAGCCCCAGCATTTT; CDR3aa: CASSRSGQSNQPQHF
d_gene: TRBD2; v_gene: TRBV5-1; abundance: few; j_gene: TRBJ2-1; CDR3nt: TGCGCCAGCAGCCGTGGGACTAGCGGGAGGGCGGATGAGCAGTTCTTC; CDR3aa: CASSRGTSGRADEQFF
d_gene: NA; v_gene: TRBV27; abundance: NA; j_gene: TRBJ1-5; CDR3nt: TGTGCCAGCAGTCCCGGGACAAATCAGCCCCAGCATTTT; CDR3aa: CASSPGTNQPQHF
d_gene: NA; v_gene: TRBV6-6; abundance: NA; j_gene: TRBJ1-1; CDR3nt: TGTGCCAGCAGTTACTCGACAGGAGCGTTGAACACTGAAGCTTTCTTT; CDR3aa: CASSYSTGALNTEAFF
d_gene: TRBD1; v_gene: TRBV2; abundance: few; j_gene: TRBJ1-2; CDR3nt: TGTGCCAGCAGTGAAGCGGGCCAGGGGGAATTTGGCTACACCTTC; CDR3aa: CASSEAGQGEFGYTF
d_gene: TRBD1; v_gene: TRBV7-3; abundance: few; j_gene: TRBJ1-5; CDR3nt: TGTGCCAGCAGCATTGACAGGGATCAGCCCCAGCATTTT; CDR3aa: CASSIDRDQPQHF